Listed below are T cell receptor beta chains from one sample, sequenced in a study of post-analysis software for immune sequencing data. Using its own MiXCR run on the PCR reads, TCRdb lists one record per CDR3 protein. The sample holds approximately 440,000 distinct CDR3 sequences, nearly 45% seen once. Material for sequencing was blood. The receptor set was obtained from a girl aged 10 to 17 with multiple sclerosis. The CDR3 runs from the conserved cysteine through the conserved F or W. A D gene is named only where the DNA matches it firmly. Some rows mark clone size as missing; the rest say once, few, many or name a class of expanded clone.

NA	TRBV4-3	TRBJ1-4	NA	CASSHGGGSTNEKLFF	TGCGCCAGCAGCCATGGAGGAGGGTCAACTAATGAAAAACTGTTTTTT
NA	TRBV6-4	TRBJ2-1	NA	CASSDRANNEQFF	TGTGCCAGCAGTGACAGAGCTAACAATGAGCAGTTCTTC
NA	TRBV18	TRBJ2-6	TRBD2	CASSPLFAGGPSGANVRTF	TGTGCCAGCTCACCATTATTTGCGGGGGGCCCCTCTGGGGCCAACGTCCGGACTTTC
NA	TRBV20-1	TRBJ1-2	NA	CSAREPGGVGGYTF	TGCAGTGCTAGGGAGCCGGGCGGCGTTGGGGGCTACACCTTC
NA	TRBV28	TRBJ2-7	NA	CASSETDKQYF	TGTGCCAGCAGCGAAACAGATAAGCAGTACTTC
NA	TRBV7-9	TRBJ1-2	NA	CASSFSGEGYGYTF	TGTGCCAGCAGCTTCTCGGGGGAAGGCTATGGCTACACCTTC
few	TRBV21-1	TRBJ2-3	NA	CASSGRAPFTDTQYF	TGTGCCAGCAGCGGACGGGCCCCTTTCACAGATACGCAGTATTTT
NA	TRBV6-5	TRBJ2-7	TRBD1	CASSDTGGEQYF	TGTGCCAGCAGTGATACAGGGGGCGAGCAGTACTTC
NA	TRBV6-4	TRBJ2-3	TRBD2	CASSEGTSGTDTQYF	TGTGCCAGCAGTGAAGGGACTAGCGGCACAGATACGCAGTATTTT
NA	TRBV7-3	TRBJ2-5	NA	CASSSPESPETQYF	TGTGCCAGCAGCTCCCCCGAATCACCAGAGACCCAGTACTTC
many	TRBV29-1	TRBJ2-1	TRBD2	CSVQTSGGQFF	TGCAGCGTCCAGACTAGCGGGGGTCAGTTCTTC
few	TRBV27	TRBJ1-2	NA	CASSLSGVRGGYTF	TGTGCCAGCAGCCTCTCCGGCGTGAGGGGGGGCTACACCTTC
NA	TRBV12-3/TRBV12-4	TRBJ2-4	NA	CASSQIRGHPAKNIQYF	TGTGCCAGCAGTCAAATAAGGGGACATCCAGCCAAAAACATTCAGTACTTC
few	TRBV3-1	TRBJ1-1	NA	CASSQTGNTEAFF	TGTGCCAGCAGCCAAACAGGGAACACTGAAGCTTTCTTT
NA	TRBV9	TRBJ2-1	TRBD1	CASSQMGQGNIYEQFF	TGTGCCAGCAGCCAAATGGGACAGGGGAATATCTATGAGCAGTTCTTC
NA	TRBV5-1	TRBJ2-1	TRBD2	CASSYYSGTRGNEQFF	TGCGCCAGCAGTTACTATAGCGGGACCCGGGGGAATGAGCAGTTCTTC
NA	TRBV5-1	TRBJ2-3	TRBD2	CASSLAPSGTITDTQYF	TGCGCCAGCAGCTTGGCGCCTAGCGGGACCATCACAGATACGCAGTATTTT
NA	TRBV20-1	TRBJ2-7	TRBD2	CSARGTSGASYEQYF	TGCAGTGCTAGGGGGACTAGCGGAGCTAGCTACGAGCAGTACTTC
NA	TRBV20-1	TRBJ1-4	NA	CSASATVGEKLFF	TGCAGTGCTAGTGCGACGGTCGGAGAAAAACTGTTTTTT
NA	TRBV7-2	TRBJ2-3	NA	CASSLGGAGPSGDTQYF	TGTGCCAGCAGCTTAGGAGGGGCGGGGCCCTCTGGAGATACGCAGTATTTT
NA	TRBV9	TRBJ2-1	TRBD2	CASSVSGRKNEQFF	TGTGCCAGCAGCGTAAGCGGGAGGAAAAATGAGCAGTTCTTC
NA	TRBV5-4	TRBJ2-3	TRBD2	CASSGGRRPDTQYF	TGTGCCAGCAGTGGCGGGAGAAGGCCAGATACGCAGTATTTT
NA	TRBV6-1	TRBJ2-1	NA	CASSDPAGPPYNEQFF	TGTGCCAGCAGTGATCCCGCGGGACCGCCCTACAATGAGCAGTTCTTC
NA	TRBV4-3	TRBJ2-7	NA	CASSQDVGYEQYF	TGCGCCAGCAGCCAAGATGTGGGCTACGAGCAGTACTTC
few	TRBV7-8	TRBJ1-2	NA	CASSKGGGYGYTF	TGTGCCAGCAGCAAGGGGGGAGGCTATGGCTACACCTTC
NA	TRBV5-6	TRBJ1-5	NA	CASSLGSGMGNQPQHF	TGTGCCAGCAGCTTGGGGTCAGGGATGGGCAATCAGCCCCAGCATTTT
NA	TRBV20-1	TRBJ2-1	NA	CSARWAGYNEQFF	TGCAGTGCTAGGTGGGCTGGGTACAATGAGCAGTTCTTC
NA	TRBV6-2/TRBV6-3	TRBJ2-7	NA	CASRPSLSGSYEQYF	TGTGCCAGCAGACCCTCCTTGAGCGGATCCTACGAGCAGTACTTC
NA	TRBV11-3	TRBJ2-1	TRBD2	CASSSAPSGRHLVVEQFF	TGTGCCAGCAGCTCGGCCCCTAGCGGGAGGCATCTAGTTGTTGAGCAGTTCTTC
NA	TRBV7-2	TRBJ1-4	NA	CASSPMSGVNEKLFF	TGTGCCAGCAGCCCCATGTCCGGGGTCAATGAAAAACTGTTTTTT
NA	TRBV19	TRBJ2-7	NA	CASSIDRLNSYEQYF	TGTGCCAGTAGTATAGATCGACTGAACTCCTACGAGCAGTACTTC
NA	TRBV20-1	TRBJ2-7	TRBD1	CSATRRGGLYF	TGCAGTGCTACCCGGAGAGGGGGCCTGTACTTC
few	TRBV12-3/TRBV12-4	TRBJ2-5	NA	CASSLGLGGGLAETQYF	TGTGCCAGCAGTTTAGGTCTGGGGGGTGGGCTTGCAGAGACCCAGTACTTC
few	TRBV29-1	TRBJ2-4	TRBD1	CSVVGQGEGIQYF	TGCAGCGTTGTGGGACAGGGGGAGGGCATTCAGTACTTC
few	TRBV29-1	TRBJ2-7	TRBD2	CSAERLAGGYEQYF	TGCAGCGCAGAGCGACTAGCGGGAGGTTACGAGCAGTACTTC
NA	TRBV6-5	TRBJ2-2	TRBD2	CASSSLSVSGRPWGVTGELFF	TGTGCCAGCAGTTCATTATCAGTCAGCGGGAGGCCCTGGGGAGTAACCGGGGAGCTGTTTTTT
NA	TRBV2	TRBJ2-7	NA	CASSASMGYEQYF	TGTGCCAGCAGCGCAAGCATGGGTTACGAGCAGTACTTC
NA	TRBV20-1	TRBJ2-3	NA	CSATGLPETSTDTQYF	TGCAGTGCGACGGGATTGCCCGAAACTAGCACAGATACGCAGTATTTT
NA	TRBV29-1	TRBJ1-4	TRBD1	CSASKGTGGEKLFF	TGCAGCGCCTCCAAGGGGACAGGGGGAGAAAAACTGTTTTTT
NA	TRBV12-3/TRBV12-4	TRBJ2-1	TRBD2	CASRNPGTTILDEQFF	TGTGCCAGCAGAAACCCCGGGACTACCATCTTGGATGAGCAGTTCTTC
NA	TRBV7-2	TRBJ1-5	NA	CASSPLRHQPQHF	TGTGCCAGCAGCCCCCTAAGGCATCAGCCCCAGCATTTT
once	TRBV5-1	TRBJ2-1	TRBD2	CASRSLADSYNEQFF	TGCGCCAGCAGATCCCTAGCGGACTCCTACAATGAGCAGTTCTTC
NA	TRBV4-2	TRBJ2-1	TRBD2	CASSQGLAGAYNEQFF	TGTGCCAGCAGTCAGGGACTAGCGGGAGCCTACAATGAGCAGTTCTTC
few	TRBV29-1	TRBJ2-3	NA	CSVEDFSGRDEADTQYF	TGCAGCGTTGAAGATTTCTCTGGGCGGGACGAAGCCGATACGCAGTATTTT
once	TRBV4-1	TRBJ1-2	NA	CASSQERQDYGYTF	TGCGCCAGCAGCCAAGAGAGACAGGACTATGGCTACACCTTC
NA	TRBV20-1	TRBJ2-7	TRBD1	CSARDRQGLYEQYF	TGCAGTGCTAGAGATCGACAGGGCCTCTACGAGCAGTACTTC
many	TRBV5-6	TRBJ2-5	NA	CASSSYTGETQYF	TGTGCCAGCAGCTCGTATACCGGAGAGACCCAGTACTTC
few	TRBV20-1	TRBJ2-7	TRBD2	CSNRSGGLAGPEQYF	TGCAGTAACCGGAGCGGAGGACTAGCGGGACCCGAGCAGTACTTC
once	TRBV20-1	TRBJ2-3	NA	CSATRAGYADTQYF	TGCAGTGCTACGAGGGCCGGATACGCAGATACGCAGTATTTT
NA	TRBV12-3/TRBV12-4	TRBJ2-5	TRBD1	CASSSRDRVTGQYF	TGTGCCAGCAGTTCCAGGGACAGGGTTACTGGGCAGTACTTC
NA	TRBV6-5	TRBJ2-1	TRBD2	CASSYTSGSYNEQFF	TGTGCCAGCAGTTACACTAGCGGGTCCTACAATGAGCAGTTCTTC
NA	TRBV28	TRBJ1-5	TRBD1	CASSLDRSNQPQHF	TGTGCCAGCAGTTTGGACAGGAGCAATCAGCCCCAGCATTTT
few	TRBV28	TRBJ2-7	TRBD1	CASSAGGSYEQYF	TGTGCCAGCAGCGCAGGGGGCTCCTACGAGCAGTACTTC
few	TRBV15	TRBJ2-5	NA	CATSRDRTGPGTQYF	TGTGCCACCAGCAGAGATAGAACAGGTCCTGGGACCCAGTACTTC
NA	TRBV12-3/TRBV12-4	TRBJ1-5	TRBD1	CASRPDRGNQPQHF	TGTGCCAGCAGACCTGACAGGGGGAATCAGCCCCAGCATTTT
few	TRBV29-1	TRBJ2-3	NA	CSVVTGLFTDTQYF	TGCAGCGTGGTGACAGGACTCTTCACAGATACGCAGTATTTT
NA	TRBV11-3	TRBJ2-1	TRBD2	CASSSDASGAIYNEQFF	TGTGCCAGCAGCTCCGACGCCAGCGGGGCTATCTACAATGAGCAGTTCTTC